The next 20 T cell receptor beta chains were all read from a single sample in a study of beta chain features in type 1 diabetes. TCRB transcripts that were expressed got sequenced, as all of the isolated RNA had been reverse transcribed. TCRdb's copy holds only in-frame clones and misses some; the assay was immunoSEQ multiplex PCR. The sample records approximately 250,000 clones, 9.6% being singletons. Material for sequencing was naive CD4+ T cells from blood. The receptors were sampled from a woman under 30 in good health.

Regarding this clone: The same CDR3 can be traced to other DNA sequences in this sample. CDR3 DNA: TGCGCCAGCAGCCGTGGACAGGGGTCCTACGAGCAGTACTTC. Its protein product is CASSRGQGSYEQYF. V usage is TRBV5-1 and J usage is TRBJ2-7, with 9 bases fitting TRBD1. Germline trimming cut 4 bases from V and 1 base from J; bases unmatched to any gene: 3. This CDR3 is built from 14 residues. Germline lookup yields CDR1 SGHRS and CDR2 YFSETQ. Variable domain in full (rest from reference TRBV5-1 and TRBJ2-7): KAGVTQTPRYLIKTRGQQVTLSCSPISGHRSVSWYQQTPGQGLQFLFEYFSETQRNKGNFPGRFSGRQFSNSRSEMNVSTLELGDSALYLCASSRGQGSYEQYFGPGTRLTVT.

This clone was detected a few times. The DNA of the CDR3 is TGTGCCAGCAGCGCCCTAGATGGTGGCGACACTGAAGCTTTCTTT. It specifies CASSALDGGDTEAFF. The rearrangement joins TRBV7-9 to TRBJ1-1; no firm D call. Germline CDR1 SEHNR, CDR2 FQNEAQ (reference sequence). The CDR3 runs 15 residues. The V end lost 5 bases, the J end lost 3 bases, and 16 bases lay between the germline ends.

The chain joins TRBV11-2 to TRBJ2-5, with 9 bases identical to TRBD1. V shed 4 bases and J 5 bases; nucleotides not matched to a gene: 14. The V gene's germline CDR1 is SGHAT and CDR2 FQNNGV. The CDR3 length is 17 residues. CDR3 coding DNA: TGTGCCAGCAGCTCCGCGAGGAGGGACAGGGCCGGGGAGACCCAGTACTTC. It specifies CASSSARRDRAGETQYF.

This chain connects TRBV4-1 to TRBJ2-2; the match to TRBD2 covers 8 bases. This CDR3 region has 15 residues. The J segment lost 1 base and the V segment lost 4 bases, leaving 2 bases of the junction unmatched. In germline, CDR1 is MGHRA, CDR2 YSYEKL. The CDR3 protein is CASSLAGGNTGELFF. DNA for the CDR3: TGCGCCAGCAGCCTGGCGGGAGGGAACACCGGGGAGCTGTTTTTT.

The J gene is TRBJ1-3, the V gene TRBV10-3; D is undetermined. Trimming pared 2 bases from V and 0 bases from J, leaving 5 bases between. Germline V lookup: CDR1 ENHRY, CDR2 SYGVKD. This CDR3 is built from 14 residues. CDR3 in DNA: TGTGCCATCAGTGAGACAGTCTCTGGAAACACCATATATTTT. As protein: CAISETVSGNTIYF.

This clone has a handful of counts. The gene calls are TRBV2 and TRBJ2-1, with 11 nucleotides matching TRBD2. The CDR3 covers 13 residues. Germline lookup yields CDR1 SNHLY and CDR2 FYNNEI. The J segment lost 5 bases and the V segment lost 11 bases, leaving 5 bases of the junction unmatched. The chain's CDR3 is CAGTTSGNNEQFF. DNA for the CDR3: TGTGCCGGGACGACTAGCGGGAACAATGAGCAGTTCTTC.

The chain has TRBV18 and TRBJ2-2; maybe TRBD1 (6 bases). Germline values: CDR1 KGHSH, CDR2 LQKENI. V was trimmed by 4 bases and J by 4 bases, leaving 10 bases between them. The CDR3 is 14 amino acids. CDR3 sequence reads: CASSRPGATGELFF. The DNA for the CDR3 is TGTGCCAGCTCACGGCCAGGGGCCACCGGGGAGCTGTTTTTT.

The chain combines TRBV30 with TRBJ1-2, with D uncertain. This CDR3 has 13 residues. CDR1 and CDR2 from the germline V gene are GTSNPN and SVGIG (reference sequence). With 3 bases removed from V and 0 bases from J, the gap between germline ends came to 8 bases. CDR3 residues: CAWSPSSNYGYTF. The CDR3 bases are TGTGCCTGGAGCCCCTCCTCTAACTATGGCTACACCTTC.

There are a few counts of this clone. The V and J genes are TRBV9 and TRBJ2-3; the D is unclear. Germline CDR1 and CDR2: SGDLS and YYNGEE. Trimming removed 0 bases at V and 0 bases at J, with 8 bases between. The CDR3 has 15 residues. CDR3 in DNA: TGTGCCAGCAGCGTAGTAGCAGCCAGCACAGATACGCAGTATTTT. Translated, it gives CASSVVAASTDTQYF.

This rearrangement joins TRBV10-3 to TRBJ2-1; perhaps TRBD2 as D (5 bases). The germline gives CDR1 ENHRY, CDR2 SYGVKD. This CDR3 contains 14 residues. Trimming removed 6 bases at V and 2 bases at J, with 11 bases between. The CDR3 nucleotides read TGTGCCATCAGGTCTGCCGGGACCTACAATGAGCAGTTCTTC. The encoded protein is CAIRSAGTYNEQFF.

The chain couples TRBV6-5 to TRBJ2-7; TRBD2 is a possible D gene (7 bases). The germline V and J ends were trimmed by 5 bases and 0 bases, with 14 bases remaining between them. The CDR3 runs 15 residues. The germline V gene has CDR1 MNHEY and CDR2 SVGAGI. CDR3 region: CASSRRGGLSYEQYF. The CDR3 DNA follows: TGTGCCAGCAGTCGTCGCGGGGGCCTCTCCTACGAGCAGTACTTC.

The chain is built from TRBV5-1 and TRBJ2-1, with a tentative D call TRBD1 (5 bases). Trimming removed 4 bases from V and 6 bases from J, with 17 bases in between. Germline V gene sequence: CDR1 SGHRS, CDR2 YFSETQ. The CDR3 consists of 15 residues. CDR3 residues: CASSQQGGPPNEQFF. CDR3 in DNA: TGCGCCAGCAGCCAGCAGGGTGGCCCGCCCAATGAGCAGTTCTTC.

The chain combines TRBV5-5 with TRBJ1-5; no reliable D call. The CDR3 is made up of 13 amino acids. Trimming pared 4 bases from V and 5 bases from J, leaving 10 bases between. CDR1 and CDR2 from the germline V gene are SGHKS and YYEKEE (reference sequence). The CDR3 loop reads CASSPDRDQPQHF. CDR3 nucleotides: TGTGCCAGCAGCCCAGACCGGGATCAGCCCCAGCATTTT.

The chain is built from TRBV19 and TRBJ2-7, with 11 bases identical to TRBD1. The ends lost 8 bases at V and 5 bases at J; junction bases unmatched: 8. From germline, CDR1 is LNHDA and CDR2 SQIVND (reference sequence). CDR3 length: 14 residues. The CDR3 region is CASSDRGRGNEQYF. The CDR3 DNA is TGTGCCAGTTCGGACAGGGGGCGAGGGAACGAGCAGTACTTC.

The gene calls are TRBV15 and TRBJ2-7; D gene uncertain. Germline lookup yields CDR1 LNHNV and CDR2 YYDKDF (reference sequence). The CDR3 has 14 residues. V lost 0 bases and J lost 2, with 8 bases in between. CDR3 DNA: TGTGCCACCAGCAGAGATATGGCAGCCTACGAGCAGTACTTC. Residues: CATSRDMAAYEQYF.

This sequence joins TRBV2 and TRBJ1-1; the match to TRBD1 covers 8 bases. Unmatched junction bases numbered 6, after V lost 4 bases and J lost 5 bases. Germline V gene sequence: CDR1 SNHLY, CDR2 FYNNEI. This CDR3 spans 14 amino acids. This chain's CDR3 is CASSATGVETEAFF. The CDR3 nucleotides read TGTGCCAGCAGTGCGACAGGGGTAGAGACTGAAGCTTTCTTT.

This clone was seen only a few times. The chain has TRBV19 and TRBJ2-7, with TRBD1 matching 8 bases. V shed 5 bases and J 3 bases; nucleotides not matched to a gene: 18. The CDR3 runs to 18 residues. Germline V lookup: CDR1 LNHDA, CDR2 SQIVND (reference sequence). The CDR3 spells CASSPDHSWTGSDYEQYF. The CDR3 DNA sequence: TGTGCCAGTAGTCCCGACCACTCATGGACAGGGTCGGACTACGAGCAGTACTTC.

The chain recombines TRBV6-5 with TRBJ1-1; the match to TRBD1 covers 11 bases. Trimming took 6 bases from V and 4 from J; bases not matched to a gene: 4. This CDR3 spans 14 amino acids. CDR1 and CDR2 from the germline V gene are MNHEY and SVGAGI. The CDR3 sequence: CASRGTGGSTEAFF. The CDR3 region has the DNA TGTGCCAGCAGAGGGACAGGGGGTTCCACTGAAGCTTTCTTT.

This clone was seen only a few times. The V and J genes are TRBV6-1 and TRBJ1-2; 7 bases match TRBD1. This CDR3 region has 15 residues. The V and J ends lost 1 base and 2 bases, in that order; junction bases with no gene match: 4. CDR1 is MNHNS, CDR2 SASEGT, per germline. In DNA form, the CDR3 reads TGTGCCAGCAGTGAAGAAGGGGGCCGGAACTATGGCTACACCTTC. Its translation: CASSEEGGRNYGYTF.

This clone was seen a few times. CDR3 amino acids: CASTRSGRGDTQYF. As DNA, the CDR3 is TGCGCCAGCACTCGAAGCGGGAGGGGAGATACGCAGTATTTT. J is TRBJ2-3 and V is TRBV5-1; 10 bases are a match to TRBD2. J lost 5 bases, V lost 6 bases, and 6 bases had no gene match. Germline CDR1 reads SGHRS; CDR2 reads YFSETQ. This CDR3 has 14 residues.